The sequence of this TCR beta chain was determined in a study of T cells expressing NK-cell markers. Study information: Seven donors tested HCMV-seropositive and one tested seronegative among the eight sequenced.

Comment on this clonotype: Antigen specificity is unknown.

cDNA encoding TCR beta was synthesized via 5'RACE template switching incorporating UMIs. TCRdb reprocessed the 5' RACE reads; each CDR3 protein has one entry and no DNA is given. The sample holds 140,000 or so distinct CDR3 sequences. Whole-study findings and limits: Of the CD8+ T cells in six or seven donors, roughly 1.0-7.0% belonged to dominant NKG2C+ clonotypes. There were several donors in whom these clonotypes also led the CD3+CD56-NKG2C+ fraction.

The CDR3 length is 16 residues. Germline-derived CDR1 and CDR2 are LGHNA and YNFKEQ. The specimen was blood T cells: a sorted CD56 or NKG2C T cell subset, CD4+ or CD8+ T cells, or bulk PBMC T cells (not recorded which). V is TRBV4-2 and J is TRBJ2-1. The receptor was isolated from a man aged 18-30 years in good health. The CDR3 is CASSQDWADSYNEQFF.